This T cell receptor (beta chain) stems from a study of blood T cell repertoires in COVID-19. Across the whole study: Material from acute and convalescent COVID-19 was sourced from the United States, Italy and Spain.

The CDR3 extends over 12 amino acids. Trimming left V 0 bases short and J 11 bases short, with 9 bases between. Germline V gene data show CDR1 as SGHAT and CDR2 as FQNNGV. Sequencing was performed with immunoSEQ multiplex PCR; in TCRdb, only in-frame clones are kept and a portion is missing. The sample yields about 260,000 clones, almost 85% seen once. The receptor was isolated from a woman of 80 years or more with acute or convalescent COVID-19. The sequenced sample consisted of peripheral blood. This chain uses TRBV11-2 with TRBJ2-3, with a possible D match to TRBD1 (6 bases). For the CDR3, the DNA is TGTGCCAGCAGCTTAGAACAGGGCGGGCAGTATTTT. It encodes CASSLEQGGQYF.